This T cell receptor (beta chain) was observed in a study of T cell repertoires in cytomegalovirus infection. MiXCR was run by TCRdb on the reads, yielding one entry per CDR3 protein. Among 300,000 to 400,000 distinct CDR3 sequences listed, 29% were seen once. Study-level points and caveats: Summed frequency of shared TCR beta families picked out CMV carriers who also had the relevant HLA. Clonotype analysis showed dominance of the ex vivo response by HLA-C-restricted CMV-specific TCR beta clonotypes.

As for this clonotype: Antigen specificity is unknown.

CDR1 SQVTM and CDR2 ANQGSEA come from the germline V gene. V lost 8 bases, J lost 2 bases, and 11 bases stayed unmatched. This CDR3 has 14 residues. Sequences were derived from cultured PBMCs, sampled from culture after CMV antigen stimulation. V gene TRBV29-1 combines with J gene TRBJ2-7; 8 nucleotides align to TRBD1. The receptor's source is a human donor in good health (CMV status not recorded). Some clones in this sample may be carry-over from other donors' samples. The CDR3 spells CSIRTGTGPYEQYF. The CDR3, as DNA: TGCAGCATAAGGACCGGGACAGGACCCTACGAGCAGTACTTC.